A selection of T cell receptor beta chains follows, all from one sample in a study of PD-1 blockade in classical Hodgkin lymphoma. Clones were sequenced by immunoSEQ multiplex PCR, and TCRdb holds only the in-frame ones, with some missing. The repertoire holds about 41,000 clones, with 85% to 90% as singletons. The sample here was peripheral blood mononuclear cells (PBMCs), taken before the second cycle of nivolumab. Receptors were obtained from a human donor with classical Hodgkin lymphoma. Both conserved end residues are part of each CDR3. Fields, in order: V gene, D gene, J gene, clone size, CDR3 protein, CDR3 DNA. D genes are given only for firm matches. Size tells how often a clone was seen (once, few, many) or the class of an expanded clone, and some rows leave it out.

TRBV4-1	-	TRBJ1-1	-	CASSQDRFPGSTEAFF	TGCGCCAGCAGCCAAGATCGTTTTCCGGGAAGCACTGAAGCTTTCTTT
TRBV21-1	-	TRBJ2-3	-	CASTVPGQGSGGFSADTQYF	TGTGCCAGCACCGTACCGGGACAGGGGAGCGGGGGGTTCAGTGCAGATACGCAGTATTTT
TRBV6-6	-	TRBJ1-5	-	CASSSLLGNQPQHF	TGTGCCAGCAGTTCCCTCTTGGGCAATCAGCCCCAGCATTTT
TRBV5-1	-	TRBJ2-1	-	CASSSDAGGEQFF	TGCGCCAGCAGCTCGGACGCGGGTGGCGAGCAGTTCTTC
TRBV7-2	-	TRBJ2-5	-	CASSLANMGRETQYF	TGTGCCAGCAGCTTAGCGAATATGGGGAGAGAGACCCAGTACTTC
TRBV7-9	TRBD1	TRBJ1-3	-	CASRSTGGLGNTIYF	TGTGCCAGCAGGTCGACAGGGGGCCTTGGAAACACCATATATTTT
TRBV13	-	TRBJ2-1	-	CASSLGQVGPLF	TGTGCCAGCAGCTTAGGACAGGTAGGCCCCCTCTTC
TRBV9	-	TRBJ1-4	-	CASSAGTAYNEKLFF	TGTGCCAGCAGCGCAGGGACCGCCTATAATGAAAAACTGTTTTTT
TRBV5-1	-	TRBJ2-1	-	CASSLVSGSNEQFF	TGCGCCAGCAGCTTGGTTTCAGGGTCAAATGAGCAGTTCTTC
TRBV9	TRBD2	TRBJ2-2	-	CASSVGFGLAGANTGELFF	TGTGCCAGCAGCGTAGGCTTCGGGCTAGCGGGGGCGAACACCGGGGAGCTGTTTTTT
TRBV29-1	-	TRBJ2-1	-	CSAGERVQFF	TGCAGCGCAGGGGAGCGGGTGCAGTTCTTC
TRBV6-5	-	TRBJ2-1	-	CASSYPDSLRQFF	TGTGCCAGCAGTTACCCGGACTCTTTAAGGCAGTTCTTC
TRBV7-9	TRBD1	TRBJ2-7	-	CASSPRDSVYEQYF	TGTGCCAGCAGCCCCCGGGACAGTGTTTACGAGCAGTACTTC
TRBV6-1	TRBD2	TRBJ2-2	-	CASSAGGVGELFF	TGTGCCAGCAGCGCCGGGGGGGTCGGGGAGCTGTTTTTT
TRBV2	TRBD2	TRBJ2-5	-	CASSTGGGQETQYF	TGTGCCAGCAGCACGGGGGGGGGCCAAGAGACCCAGTACTTC
TRBV28	TRBD2	TRBJ2-7	-	CASSPGGHEQYF	TGTGCCAGCAGCCCGGGGGGGCACGAGCAGTACTTC
TRBV6-6	TRBD1	TRBJ1-1	once	CASSPTLTGDAFF	TGTGCCAGCAGCCCCACCCTGACAGGGGATGCTTTCTTT
TRBV5-1	TRBD2	TRBJ2-3	-	CASSIGGAGTDTQYF	TGCGCCAGCAGTATCGGGGGGGCGGGCACAGATACGCAGTATTTT
TRBV5-1	TRBD1	TRBJ1-5	-	CASSPLGQGGQPQHF	TGCGCCAGCAGCCCACTCGGACAGGGCGGGCAGCCCCAGCATTTT
TRBV29-1	TRBD2	TRBJ2-2	-	CSVGGGSDTGELFF	TGCAGCGTTGGGGGCGGGAGCGACACCGGGGAGCTGTTTTTT
TRBV5-1	-	TRBJ2-1	-	CASSLTSGSYNEQFF	TGCGCCAGCAGCTTGACCAGCGGCTCCTACAATGAGCAGTTCTTC
TRBV6-4	TRBD2	TRBJ2-3	-	CASTVNRRGLAGGSGDTQYF	TGTGCCAGCACCGTTAACAGAAGGGGACTAGCGGGAGGGTCGGGAGATACGCAGTATTTT
TRBV9	TRBD1	TRBJ1-2	-	CASSASTGSHGYTF	TGTGCCAGCAGCGCCTCGACAGGGAGCCATGGCTACACCTTC
TRBV28	-	TRBJ1-2	once	CASSERGVGYTF	TGTGCCAGCAGTGAGCGGGGGGTTGGCTACACCTTC